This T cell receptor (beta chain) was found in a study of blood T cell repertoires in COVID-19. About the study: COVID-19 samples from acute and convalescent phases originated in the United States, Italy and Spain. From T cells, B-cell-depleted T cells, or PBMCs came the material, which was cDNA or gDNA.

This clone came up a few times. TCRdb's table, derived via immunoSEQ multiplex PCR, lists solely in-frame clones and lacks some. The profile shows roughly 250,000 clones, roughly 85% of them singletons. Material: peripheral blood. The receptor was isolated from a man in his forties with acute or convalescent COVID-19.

CDR3 amino acids: CAWSVYPGTSRTDTQYF. CDR3 DNA: TGTGCCTGGAGTGTCTATCCCGGGACATCACGCACAGATACGCAGTATTTT. The J gene is TRBJ2-3, the V gene TRBV30, with a possible D match to TRBD1 (6 bases). The V end lost 0 bases, the J end lost 1 base, and 17 bases lay between the germline ends. CDR3 size: 17 residues. Looked up from germline, CDR1 is GTSNPN and CDR2 is SVGIG (reference sequence). The entire variable domain, with the rest obtained from reference TRBV30 and TRBJ2-3, is as follows: SQTIHQWPATLVQPVGSPLSLECTVEGTSNPNLYWYRQAAGRGLQLLFYSVGIGQISSEVPQNLSASRPQDRQFILSSKKLLLSDSGFYLCAWSVYPGTSRTDTQYFGPGTRLTVL.